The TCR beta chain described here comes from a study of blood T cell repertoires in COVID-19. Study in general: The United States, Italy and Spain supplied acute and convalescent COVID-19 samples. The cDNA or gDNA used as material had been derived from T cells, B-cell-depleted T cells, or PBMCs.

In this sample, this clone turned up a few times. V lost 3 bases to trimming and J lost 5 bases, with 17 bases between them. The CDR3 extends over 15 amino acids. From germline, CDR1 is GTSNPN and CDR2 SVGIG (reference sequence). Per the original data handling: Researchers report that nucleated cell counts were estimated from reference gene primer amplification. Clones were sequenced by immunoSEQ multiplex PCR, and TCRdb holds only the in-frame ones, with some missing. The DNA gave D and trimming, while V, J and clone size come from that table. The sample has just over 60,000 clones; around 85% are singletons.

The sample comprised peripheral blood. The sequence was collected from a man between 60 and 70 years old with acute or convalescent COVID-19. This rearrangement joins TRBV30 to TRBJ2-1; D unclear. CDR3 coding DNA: TGTGCCTGGAGCGCCGGGTCCAATCGCGACAATGAGCAGTTCTTC. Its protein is CAWSAGSNRDNEQFF. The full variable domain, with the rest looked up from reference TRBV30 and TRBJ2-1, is SQTIHQWPATLVQPVGSPLSLECTVEGTSNPNLYWYRQAAGRGLQLLFYSVGIGQISSEVPQNLSASRPQDRQFILSSKKLLLSDSGFYLCAWSAGSNRDNEQFFGPGTRLTVL.